The 2 T cell receptor beta chains given below trace back to one sample, sequenced in a study of identical twins. Each CDR3 protein is one row after TCRdb ran MiXCR on the 5' RACE reads. The data show 550,000 to 700,000 distinct CDR3 sequences, with less than 25% seen just once and 4% to 4.5% held by the top ten. These data were also reused for a study on T cells expressing NK-cell markers.

Sequences were obtained from PBMCs. Every receptor here comes from a woman aged 18-29 years in good health.

This clonotype was seen more than once but under ten times. The gene calls are TRBV5-6 and TRBJ2-3, with unresolved D. Trimming left V 1 base short and J 2 bases short, with 14 bases between. The CDR3 has 16 residues. Germline lookup yields CDR1 SGHDT and CDR2 YYEEEE. CDR3 nucleotides: TGTGCCAGCAGCTTGAGTAGGAAACAACTCACAGATACGCAGTATTTT. It yields the protein CASSLSRKQLTDTQYF.

The J gene is TRBJ2-1, the V gene TRBV12-5; 11 bases are shared with TRBD1. This CDR3 is 14 amino acids long. Losses at the gene ends were 3 bases for V and 8 bases for J; bases not matched to a gene: 3. In germline, CDR1 is LGHNT, CDR2 FRNRAP. The CDR3 region is CASGLGQGADEQFF. The DNA of the CDR3 is TGTGCTAGTGGTTTAGGACAGGGGGCCGATGAGCAGTTCTTC.